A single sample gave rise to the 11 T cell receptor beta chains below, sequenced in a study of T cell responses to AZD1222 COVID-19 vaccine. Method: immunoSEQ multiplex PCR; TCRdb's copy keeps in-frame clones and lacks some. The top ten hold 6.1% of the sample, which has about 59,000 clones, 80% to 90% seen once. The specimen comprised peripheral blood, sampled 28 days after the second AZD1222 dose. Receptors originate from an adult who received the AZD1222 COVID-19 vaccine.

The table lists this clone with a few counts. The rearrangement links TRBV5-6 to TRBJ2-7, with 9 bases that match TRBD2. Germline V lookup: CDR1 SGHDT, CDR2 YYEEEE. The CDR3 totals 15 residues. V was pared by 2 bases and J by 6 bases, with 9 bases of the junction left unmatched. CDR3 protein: CASSFRGGGALEQYF. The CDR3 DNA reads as TGTGCCAGCAGCTTTCGAGGCGGGGGGGCTCTCGAGCAGTACTTC.

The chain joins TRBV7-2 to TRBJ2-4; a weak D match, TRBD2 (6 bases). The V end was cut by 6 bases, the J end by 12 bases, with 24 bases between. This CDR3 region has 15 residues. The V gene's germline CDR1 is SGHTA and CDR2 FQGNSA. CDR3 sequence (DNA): TGTGCCAGCAGTTCCGGGACTTTCGACAGAATTAATCAGTACTTC. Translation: CASSSGTFDRINQYF. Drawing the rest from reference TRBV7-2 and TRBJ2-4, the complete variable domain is GAGVSQSPSNKVTEKGKDVELRCDPISGHTALYWYRQSLGQGLEFLIYFQGNSAPDKSGLPSDRFSAERTGGSVSTLTIQRTQQEDSAVYLCASSSGTFDRINQYFGAGTRLSVL.

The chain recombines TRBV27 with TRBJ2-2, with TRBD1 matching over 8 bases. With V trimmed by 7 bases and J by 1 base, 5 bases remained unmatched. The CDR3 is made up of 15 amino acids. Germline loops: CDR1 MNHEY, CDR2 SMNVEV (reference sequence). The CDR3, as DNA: TGTGCCAGCAACGACAGGGGCCGGAACACCGGGGAGCTGTTTTTT. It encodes CASNDRGRNTGELFF.

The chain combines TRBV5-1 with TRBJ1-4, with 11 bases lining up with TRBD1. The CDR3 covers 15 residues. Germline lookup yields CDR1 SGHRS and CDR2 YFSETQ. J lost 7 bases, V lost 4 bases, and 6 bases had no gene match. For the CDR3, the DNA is TGCGCCAGCAGCGTCACCGGGACAGGGGGTGAAAAACTGTTTTTT. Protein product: CASSVTGTGGEKLFF.

DNA of the CDR3: TGTGCCAGCTCATACCTCCAGGGACGGTTTAATGAAAAACTGTTTTTT. Its translation: CASSYLQGRFNEKLFF. The rearrangement joins TRBV18 to TRBJ1-4, with D maybe TRBD1 (5 bases). Per the germline V gene, CDR1 is KGHSH and CDR2 is LQKENI. CDR3 length: 16 residues. The V gene lost 5 bases and the J gene lost 4 bases, with 17 bases spanning the gap.

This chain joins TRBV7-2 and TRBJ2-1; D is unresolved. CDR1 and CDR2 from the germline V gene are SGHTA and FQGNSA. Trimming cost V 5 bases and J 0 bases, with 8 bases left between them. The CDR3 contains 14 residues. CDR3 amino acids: CASSLPSSYNEQFF. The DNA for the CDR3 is TGTGCCAGCAGCCTTCCGAGCTCCTACAATGAGCAGTTCTTC.

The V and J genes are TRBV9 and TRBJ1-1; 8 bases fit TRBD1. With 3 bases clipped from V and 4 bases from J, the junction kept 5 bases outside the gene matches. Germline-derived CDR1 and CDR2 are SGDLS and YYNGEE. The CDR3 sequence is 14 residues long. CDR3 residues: CASSAQGGGTEAFF. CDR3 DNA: TGTGCCAGCAGCGCACAGGGGGGAGGCACTGAAGCTTTCTTT.

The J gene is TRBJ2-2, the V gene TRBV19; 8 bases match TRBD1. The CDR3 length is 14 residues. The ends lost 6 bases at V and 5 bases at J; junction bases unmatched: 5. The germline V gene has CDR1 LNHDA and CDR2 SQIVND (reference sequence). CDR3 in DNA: TGTGCCAGTAGCCTGGACAGGGATACCGGGGAGCTGTTTTTT. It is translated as CASSLDRDTGELFF.

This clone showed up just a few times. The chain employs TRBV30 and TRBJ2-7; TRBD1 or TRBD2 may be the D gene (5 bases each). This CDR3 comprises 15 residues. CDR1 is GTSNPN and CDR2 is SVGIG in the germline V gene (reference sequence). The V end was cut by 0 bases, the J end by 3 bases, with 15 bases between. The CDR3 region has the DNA TGTGCCTGGAGTGTACGGGACGTCGGACTCTACGAGCAGTACTTC. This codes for CAWSVRDVGLYEQYF.

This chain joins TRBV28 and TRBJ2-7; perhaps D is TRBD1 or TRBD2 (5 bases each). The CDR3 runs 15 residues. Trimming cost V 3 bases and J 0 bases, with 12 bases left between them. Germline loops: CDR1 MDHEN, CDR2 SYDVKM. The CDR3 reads CASSLGRVSSYEQYF. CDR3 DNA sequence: TGTGCCAGCAGTTTGGGGCGGGTAAGCTCCTACGAGCAGTACTTC.

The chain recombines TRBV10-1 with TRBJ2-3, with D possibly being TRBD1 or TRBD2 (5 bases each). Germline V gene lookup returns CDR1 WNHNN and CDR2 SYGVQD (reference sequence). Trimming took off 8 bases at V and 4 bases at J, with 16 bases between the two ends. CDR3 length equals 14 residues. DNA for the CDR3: TGCGCCAGCGGACCCTCCCTGGGGGCAGATACGCAGTATTTT. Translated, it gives CASGPSLGADTQYF.